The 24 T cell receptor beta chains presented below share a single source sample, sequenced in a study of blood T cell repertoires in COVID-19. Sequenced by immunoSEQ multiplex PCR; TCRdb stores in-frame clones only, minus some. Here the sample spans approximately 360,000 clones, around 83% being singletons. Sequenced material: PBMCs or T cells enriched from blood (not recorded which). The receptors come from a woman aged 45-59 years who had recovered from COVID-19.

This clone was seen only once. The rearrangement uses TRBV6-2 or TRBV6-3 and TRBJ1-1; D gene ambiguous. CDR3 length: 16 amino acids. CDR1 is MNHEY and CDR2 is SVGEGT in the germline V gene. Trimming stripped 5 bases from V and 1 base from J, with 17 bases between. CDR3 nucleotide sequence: TGTGCCAGCAGTAAATCGGGAACTAAACAGAACACTGAAGCTTTCTTT. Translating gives CASSKSGTKQNTEAFF.

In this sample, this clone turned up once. CDR3 amino acids: CASSYWDSNSGNTIYF. The CDR3 bases are TGTGCCAGCAGTTATTGGGACAGTAACTCTGGAAACACCATATATTTT. This chain uses TRBV6-5 with TRBJ1-3, with 7 bases fitting TRBD1. The CDR3 has 16 residues. J was trimmed by 0 bases and V by 3 bases; bases with no gene match: 5. Germline-derived CDR1 and CDR2 are MNHEY and SVGAGI.

The CDR3 sequence is CASSFQQGSYEQYF. The CDR3 nucleotides read TGTGCCAGCAGTTTCCAACAGGGCTCCTACGAGCAGTACTTC. The rearrangement joins TRBV6-5 to TRBJ2-7, with a weak D call TRBD1 (6 bases). The V end was cut by 4 bases, the J end by 0 bases, with 10 bases between. This CDR3 has 14 amino acids. Germline lookup yields CDR1 MNHEY and CDR2 SVGAGI.

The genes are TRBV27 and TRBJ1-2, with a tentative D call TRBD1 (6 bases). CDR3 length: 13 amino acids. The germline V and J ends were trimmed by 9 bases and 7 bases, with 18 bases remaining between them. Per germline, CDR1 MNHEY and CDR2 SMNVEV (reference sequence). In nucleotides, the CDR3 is TGTGCCAGATACAGGGTTCTTTTCCGTGGCTACACCTTC. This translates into CARYRVLFRGYTF.

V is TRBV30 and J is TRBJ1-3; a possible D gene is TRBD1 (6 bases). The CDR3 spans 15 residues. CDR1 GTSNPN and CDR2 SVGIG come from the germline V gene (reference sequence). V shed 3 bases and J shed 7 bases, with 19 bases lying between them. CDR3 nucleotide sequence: TGTGCCTGGAGCCGTATTGGGGGCAACGACAACACCATATATTTT. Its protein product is CAWSRIGGNDNTIYF.

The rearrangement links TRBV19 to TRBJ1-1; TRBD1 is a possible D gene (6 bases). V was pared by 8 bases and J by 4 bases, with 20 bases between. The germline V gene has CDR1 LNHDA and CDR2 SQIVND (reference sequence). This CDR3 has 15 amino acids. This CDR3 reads CASARGQYYGTEAFF. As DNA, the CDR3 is TGTGCCAGTGCTCGCGGACAGTATTATGGCACTGAAGCTTTCTTT. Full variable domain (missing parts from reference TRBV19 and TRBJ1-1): DGGITQSPKYLFRKEGQNVTLSCEQNLNHDAMYWYRQDPGQGLRLIYYSQIVNDFQKGDIAEGYSVSREKKESFPLTVTSAQKNPTAFYLCASARGQYYGTEAFFGQGTRLTVV.

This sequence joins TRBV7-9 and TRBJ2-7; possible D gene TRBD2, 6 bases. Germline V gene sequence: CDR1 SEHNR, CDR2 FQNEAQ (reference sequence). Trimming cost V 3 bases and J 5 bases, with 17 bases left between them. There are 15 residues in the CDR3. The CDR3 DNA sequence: TGTGCCAGCAGCTTCATACAGACCGGGACTGACGAGCAGTACTTC. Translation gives CASSFIQTGTDEQYF.

CDR3 nucleotide sequence: TGTGCCAGCAGCTTCGGGACTAGTCGAGGGCTAGAGACCCAGTACTTC. Translation: CASSFGTSRGLETQYF. The chain has TRBV5-5 and TRBJ2-5; 8 nucleotides line up with TRBD2. The CDR3 length is 16 residues. CDR1 and CDR2 (germline): SGHKS, YYEKEE (reference sequence). V shed 2 bases, J shed 4 bases, and the junction held 10 bases outside the gene matches.

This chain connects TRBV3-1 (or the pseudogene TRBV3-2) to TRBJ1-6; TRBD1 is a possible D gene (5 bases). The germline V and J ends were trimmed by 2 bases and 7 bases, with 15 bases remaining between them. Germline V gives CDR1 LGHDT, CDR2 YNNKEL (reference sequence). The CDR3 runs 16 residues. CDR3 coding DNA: TGTGCCAGCAGCCAAATTCATGGGGCTGGGAATTCACCCCTCCACTTT. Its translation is CASSQIHGAGNSPLHF.

The CDR3 bases are TGCGCCAGCAGCTTTTCCGGGACAGGGGCGCTTGCAAGCTATGGCTACACCTTC. Amino acid sequence: CASSFSGTGALASYGYTF. The chain couples TRBV5-1 to TRBJ1-2, with 10 bases that match TRBD1. V shed 2 bases, J shed 4 bases, and the junction held 14 bases outside the gene matches. Germline assignment: CDR1 SGHRS and CDR2 YFSETQ. The CDR3 consists of 18 residues. The full variable domain, its missing parts supplied by reference TRBV5-1 and TRBJ1-2, is KAGVTQTPRYLIKTRGQQVTLSCSPISGHRSVSWYQQTPGQGLQFLFEYFSETQRNKGNFPGRFSGRQFSNSRSEMNVSTLELGDSALYLCASSFSGTGALASYGYTFGSGTRLTVV.

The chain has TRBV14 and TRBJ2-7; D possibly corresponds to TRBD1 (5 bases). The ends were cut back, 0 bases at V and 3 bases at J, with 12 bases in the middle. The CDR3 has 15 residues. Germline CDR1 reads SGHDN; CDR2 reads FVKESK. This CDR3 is CASSQDLQEDYEQYF. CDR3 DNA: TGTGCCAGCAGCCAAGATCTACAGGAAGACTACGAGCAGTACTTC.

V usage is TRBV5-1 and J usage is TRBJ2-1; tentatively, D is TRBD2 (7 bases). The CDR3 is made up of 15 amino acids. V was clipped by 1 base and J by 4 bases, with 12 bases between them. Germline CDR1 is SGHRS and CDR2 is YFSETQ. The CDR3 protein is CASSLNGGAYNEQFF. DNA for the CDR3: TGCGCCAGCAGCTTGAATGGGGGGGCTTACAATGAGCAGTTCTTC. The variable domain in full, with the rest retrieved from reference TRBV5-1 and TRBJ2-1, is KAGVTQTPRYLIKTRGQQVTLSCSPISGHRSVSWYQQTPGQGLQFLFEYFSETQRNKGNFPGRFSGRQFSNSRSEMNVSTLELGDSALYLCASSLNGGAYNEQFFGPGTRLTVL.

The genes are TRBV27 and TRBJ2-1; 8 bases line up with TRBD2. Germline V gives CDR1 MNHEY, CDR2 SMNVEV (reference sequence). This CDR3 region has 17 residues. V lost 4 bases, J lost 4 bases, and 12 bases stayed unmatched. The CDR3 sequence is CASSSLLSREVYNEQFF. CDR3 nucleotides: TGTGCCAGCAGTTCCCTCCTCTCGCGGGAGGTTTACAATGAGCAGTTCTTC.

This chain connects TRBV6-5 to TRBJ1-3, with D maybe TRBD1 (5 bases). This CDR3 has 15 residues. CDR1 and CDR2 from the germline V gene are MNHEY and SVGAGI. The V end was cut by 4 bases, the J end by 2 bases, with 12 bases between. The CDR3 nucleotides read TGTGCCAGCAGTTCTCAGGCAGGGACTGGAAACACCATATATTTT. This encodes CASSSQAGTGNTIYF.

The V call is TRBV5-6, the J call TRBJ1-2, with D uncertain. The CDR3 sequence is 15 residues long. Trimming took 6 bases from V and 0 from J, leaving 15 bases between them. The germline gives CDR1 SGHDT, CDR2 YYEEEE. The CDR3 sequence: CASIITPEANYGYTF. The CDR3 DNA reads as TGTGCCAGCATCATAACTCCCGAGGCTAACTATGGCTACACCTTC.

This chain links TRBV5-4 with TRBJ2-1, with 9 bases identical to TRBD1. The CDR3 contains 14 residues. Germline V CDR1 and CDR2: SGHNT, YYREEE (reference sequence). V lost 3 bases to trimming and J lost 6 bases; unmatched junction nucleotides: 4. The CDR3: CASSSRQGGNEQFF. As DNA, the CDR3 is TGTGCCAGCAGCTCTCGACAGGGGGGCAATGAGCAGTTCTTC.

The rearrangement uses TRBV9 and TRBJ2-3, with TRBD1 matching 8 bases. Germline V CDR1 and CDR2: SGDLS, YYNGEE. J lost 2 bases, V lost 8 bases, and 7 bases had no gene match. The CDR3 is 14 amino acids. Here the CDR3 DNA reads TGTGCCAGTAATCCGGGACAGGACACAGATACGCAGTATTTT. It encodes CASNPGQDTDTQYF.

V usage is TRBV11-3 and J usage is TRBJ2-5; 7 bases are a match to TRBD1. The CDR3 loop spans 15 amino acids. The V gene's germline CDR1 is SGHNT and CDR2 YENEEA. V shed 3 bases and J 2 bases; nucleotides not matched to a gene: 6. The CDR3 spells CASSFRGPGQETQYF. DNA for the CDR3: TGTGCCAGCAGCTTTAGGGGGCCTGGGCAAGAGACCCAGTACTTC.

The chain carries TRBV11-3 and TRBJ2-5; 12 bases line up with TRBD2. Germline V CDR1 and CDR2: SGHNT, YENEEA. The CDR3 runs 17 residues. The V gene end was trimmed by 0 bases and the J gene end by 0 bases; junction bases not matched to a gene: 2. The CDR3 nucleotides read TGTGCCAGCAGCTTAGAAGGACTAGCGGGGAACCAAGAGACCCAGTACTTC. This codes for CASSLEGLAGNQETQYF.

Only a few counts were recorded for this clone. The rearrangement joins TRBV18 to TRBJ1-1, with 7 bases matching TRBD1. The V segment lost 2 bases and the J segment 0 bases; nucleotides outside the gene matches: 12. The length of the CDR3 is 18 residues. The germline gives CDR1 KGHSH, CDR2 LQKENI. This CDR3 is CASSPSLPGGSLNTEAFF. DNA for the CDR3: TGTGCCAGCTCACCATCCCTGCCAGGGGGGTCCTTGAACACTGAAGCTTTCTTT.

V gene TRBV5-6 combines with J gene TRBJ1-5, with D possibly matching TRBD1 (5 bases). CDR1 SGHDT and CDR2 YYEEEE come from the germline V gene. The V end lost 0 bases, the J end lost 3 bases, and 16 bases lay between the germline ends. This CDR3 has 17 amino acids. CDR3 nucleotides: TGTGCCAGCAGCTTGGGTAGAATGACAGCCATCAATCAGCCCCAGCATTTT. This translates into CASSLGRMTAINQPQHF. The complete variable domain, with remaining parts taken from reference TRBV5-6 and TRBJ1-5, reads DAGVTQSPTHLIKTRGQQVTLRCSPKSGHDTVSWYQQALGQGPQFIFQYYEEEERQRGNFPDRFSGHQFPNYSSELNVNALLLGDSALYLCASSLGRMTAINQPQHFGDGTRLSIL.

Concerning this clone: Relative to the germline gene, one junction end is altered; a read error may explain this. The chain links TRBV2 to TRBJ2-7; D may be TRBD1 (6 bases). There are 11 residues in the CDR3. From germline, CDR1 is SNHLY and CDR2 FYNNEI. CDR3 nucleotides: TGTGCCAGCAGTGATGACAGGCCCCGGCGGTTC. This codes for CASSDDRPRRF.

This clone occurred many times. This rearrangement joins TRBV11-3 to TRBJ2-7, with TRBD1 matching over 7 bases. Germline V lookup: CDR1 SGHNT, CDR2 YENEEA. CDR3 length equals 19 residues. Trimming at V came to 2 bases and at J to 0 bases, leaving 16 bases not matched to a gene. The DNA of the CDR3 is TGTGCCAGCAGCTTATCCCCCATGACTGGACAGGCGAGCTCCTACGAGCAGTACTTC. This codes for CASSLSPMTGQASSYEQYF.

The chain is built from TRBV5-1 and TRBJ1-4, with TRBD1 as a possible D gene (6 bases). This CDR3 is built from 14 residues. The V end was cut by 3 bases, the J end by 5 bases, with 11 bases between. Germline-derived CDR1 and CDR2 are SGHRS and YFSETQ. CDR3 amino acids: CASSWQGTNEKLFF. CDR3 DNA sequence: TGCGCCAGCAGCTGGCAGGGGACGAATGAAAAACTGTTTTTT.